This entry is about one TCR beta chain. Its antigen is not identified. This sample stems from a study of cytomegalovirus exposure and HLA in healthy donors. Overall study findings and caveats: An assumption of roughly uniform sequencing depth across donors underlay the presence/absence analyses. Investigators reported more than 150 TCR beta chains as tied to cytomegalovirus. There were a few CMV-associated chains whose specificity for CMV antigens was confirmed in vitro. According to an earlier analysis, most TCR beta V segments yielded productive rearrangements about 90% or about 30% of the time.

13 Jbeta primers and 60 Vbeta primers were used for the PCR. Using immunoSEQ multiplex PCR, the repertoire was profiled, and TCRdb retains in-frame clones only, with some absent. The sample carries about 160,000 clones, approximately 80% recorded once. Germline CDR1 reads MRHNA; CDR2 reads SNTAGT. CDR3 length: 15 residues. The ends lost 3 bases at V and 2 bases at J; junction bases unmatched: 3. The chain couples TRBV6-4 to TRBJ2-3; 9 nucleotides align to TRBD2. The TCR was taken from a young man in good health and CMV-seropositive. The material sequenced was PBMCs. CDR3 region: CASSDQRGDTDTQYF. CDR3 in DNA: TGTGCCAGCAGTGATCAGCGGGGGGACACAGATACGCAGTATTTT.